This TCR beta chain was recovered during a study of blood T cell repertoires in COVID-19. Study-wide context: The United States, Italy and Spain were the sources of the acute and convalescent COVID-19 samples.

Using immunoSEQ multiplex PCR, the repertoire was profiled, and TCRdb retains in-frame clones only, with some absent. The sample holds 400,000 or so clones; roughly 91% are singletons and the top ten take roughly 0.66%. Input material: PBMCs or T cells enriched from blood (not recorded which). This clonotype originated in a young man who had recovered from COVID-19.

The CDR3 here is CASLGGGTEAFF. The CDR3 bases are TGTGCCAGCTTGGGGGGTGGGACTGAAGCTTTCTTT. The chain carries TRBV2 and TRBJ1-1, with D possibly TRBD1 on 5 matching bases. In germline, CDR1 is SNHLY, CDR2 FYNNEI. This CDR3 region has 12 residues. V was trimmed by 8 bases and J by 5 bases, leaving 12 bases between them.